The 30 T cell receptor beta chains below all came from one sample that was sequenced in a study of blood T cell repertoires in COVID-19 (dated by TCRdb to the early 2020s). The library was obtained by the immunoSEQ multiplex PCR assay. In its TCRdb copy, this immuneACCESS table keeps in-frame sequences only and misses some clones. Where compared with another copy, unresolved V genes explain less than half of these, and the others have no known cause. The sample table contains roughly 110,000 clones; only one count was recorded for approximately 80% of them. Of the sample, roughly 4.3% is held by the ten largest clones. Sequenced sample: peripheral blood. The receptor source for this set is a man between 65 and 85 years old with acute or convalescent COVID-19.

The V gene is TRBV6-2 or TRBV6-3, the J gene TRBJ1-2; D is ambiguous. Germline V CDR1 and CDR2: MNHEY, SVGEGT. The CDR3 loop spans 16 amino acids. The V and J ends lost 0 bases and 2 bases respectively, with 13 bases between them. CDR3 sequence reads: CASSYSKIGLNYGYTF. The CDR3 DNA sequence: TGTGCCAGCAGTTACTCGAAGATCGGACTAAACTATGGCTACACCTTC.

This clone occurred a few times. The chain joins TRBV6-5 to TRBJ1-2; 7 positions agree with TRBD1. CDR1 is MNHEY and CDR2 is SVGAGI in the germline V gene. CDR3 size: 14 residues. After removal of 10 bases from V and 4 bases from J, the junction contained 12 bases not matched to a gene. In DNA, the CDR3 is TGTGCCACCCAAGAAAGGGGGCGAGGCTATGGCTACACCTTC. Protein: CATQERGRGYGYTF.

This clone has only a few counts. This sequence joins TRBV13 and TRBJ1-1; D might be TRBD1 (6 bases). This CDR3 has 13 residues. Trimming removed 5 bases at V and 2 bases at J, with 9 bases between. Germline CDR1 is PRHDT and CDR2 is FYEKMQ (reference sequence). The CDR3 DNA follows: TGTGCCAGCAGCGCGACAGGAAACACTGAAGCTTTCTTT. This codes for CASSATGNTEAFF.

The chain recombines TRBV5-6 with TRBJ2-1, with D perhaps matching TRBD1 (7 bases). The V end was cut by 1 base, the J end by 4 bases, with 15 bases between. CDR3 length: 16 amino acids. Germline V gene lookup returns CDR1 SGHDT and CDR2 YYEEEE. The CDR3 here is CASSLQGGHYYNEQFF. CDR3 nucleotides: TGTGCCAGCAGCTTGCAGGGGGGACACTATTACAATGAGCAGTTCTTC. The full variable domain, in which reference TRBV5-6 and TRBJ2-1 provide the parts outside the CDR3, is DAGVTQSPTHLIKTRGQQVTLRCSPKSGHDTVSWYQQALGQGPQFIFQYYEEEERQRGNFPDRFSGHQFPNYSSELNVNALLLGDSALYLCASSLQGGHYYNEQFFGPGTRLTVL.

The chain couples TRBV7-6 to TRBJ1-5, with a possible D match to TRBD1 (5 bases). Germline CDR1 SGHVS, CDR2 FNYEAQ. Trimming cost V 1 base and J 7 bases, with 11 bases left between them. The CDR3 covers 14 residues. The CDR3 DNA is TGTGCCAGCAGCTTAGAGCAGGGAGGACAGCCCCAGCATTTT. Its protein is CASSLEQGGQPQHF. Full variable domain (outside the CDR3, taken from reference TRBV7-6 and TRBJ1-5): GAGVSQSPRYKVTKRGQDVALRCDPISGHVSLYWYRQALGQGPEFLTYFNYEAQQDKSGLPNDRFSAERPEGSISTLTIQRTEQRDSAMYRCASSLEQGGQPQHFGDGTRLSIL.

This rearrangement joins TRBV5-4 to TRBJ2-5, with D unresolved. The CDR3 runs 13 residues. The ends were cut back, 2 bases at V and 1 base at J, with 6 bases in the middle. Germline V lookup: CDR1 SGHNT, CDR2 YYREEE (reference sequence). The CDR3 nucleotides read TGTGCCAGCAGCTTAACAGCCCAAGAGACCCAGTACTTC. It specifies CASSLTAQETQYF.

V and J are TRBV7-2 and TRBJ2-7; 7 nucleotides agree with TRBD1. V gave up 0 bases and J gave up 2 bases; unmatched junction bases: 7. This CDR3 comprises 16 residues. Germline V CDR1 and CDR2: SGHTA, FQGNSA. The CDR3 loop reads CASSLARGPLTYEQYF. The DNA for the CDR3 is TGTGCCAGCAGCTTAGCGAGGGGGCCCCTAACCTACGAGCAGTACTTC.

The chain carries TRBV3-1 (or the pseudogene TRBV3-2) and TRBJ1-4; TRBD1 aligns across 10 bases. The CDR3 length is 15 residues. Looked up from germline, CDR1 is LGHDT and CDR2 is YNNKEL (reference sequence). V was clipped by 1 base and J by 8 bases; unmatched bases: 4. The CDR3 loop is CASSQAGTGVEKLFF. As DNA, the CDR3 is TGTGCCAGCAGCCAAGCCGGGACAGGGGTCGAAAAACTGTTTTTT.

This clone was observed once. The chain joins TRBV18 to TRBJ1-5; D unresolved. V was pared by 6 bases and J by 1 base, with 10 bases between. Germline V lookup: CDR1 KGHSH, CDR2 LQKENI. The CDR3 loop spans 14 amino acids. The CDR3 DNA reads as TGTGCCAGCTCGTCGGGTCGAAGCAATCAGCCCCAGCATTTT. It translates to CASSSGRSNQPQHF. Combining the CDR3 with reference TRBV18 and TRBJ1-5 gives the whole variable domain NAGVMQNPRHLVRRRGQEARLRCSPMKGHSHVYWYRQLPEEGLKFMVYLQKENIIDESGMPKERFSAEFPKEGPSILRIQQVVRGDSAAYFCASSSGRSNQPQHFGDGTRLSIL.

The genes are TRBV5-1 and TRBJ1-2; 9 nucleotides align to TRBD1. The germline CDR1 and CDR2 sequences are SGHRS and YFSETQ. V lost 2 bases to trimming and J lost 8 bases; unmatched junction nucleotides: 7. The CDR3 has 14 amino acids. The CDR3 DNA is TGCGCCAGCAGCTTAGGGACAGGGAAAAGCGGCTACACCTTC. Amino acid sequence: CASSLGTGKSGYTF.

CDR3: CASSPRQDMNTEAFF. The CDR3, as DNA: TGTGCCAGCTCACCCCGACAGGACATGAACACTGAAGCTTTCTTT. This chain links TRBV18 with TRBJ1-1; maybe TRBD1 (6 bases). CDR1 KGHSH and CDR2 LQKENI come from the germline V gene. The CDR3 loop spans 15 amino acids. V was shortened by 3 bases and J by 0 bases, with 11 bases between the two germline ends.

This chain links TRBV12-1 with TRBJ1-1. TRBV12-1 is noted as a pseudogene. The length of the CDR3 is 13 residues. The CDR3, as DNA: TGTGCCAGCAGCTCTGGCGGCTACACTGAAGCTTTCTTT. Translating it yields CASSSGGYTEAFF.

The chain carries TRBV6-2 or TRBV6-3 and TRBJ1-2, with 9 bases aligning to TRBD1. CDR3 length: 14 amino acids. Per the germline V gene, CDR1 is MNHEY and CDR2 is SVGEGT. Trimming took 5 bases from V and 4 from J; bases not matched to a gene: 5. The CDR3: CASSRQGEFYGYTF. In DNA, the CDR3 is TGTGCCAGCAGTCGACAGGGGGAATTCTATGGCTACACCTTC.

The CDR3 is CASSGDRGAILAEAFF. For the CDR3, the DNA is TGTGCCAGCAGCGGGGACAGGGGGGCCATATTGGCTGAAGCTTTCTTT. J is TRBJ1-1 and V is TRBV6-2 or TRBV6-3; TRBD1 aligns across 11 bases. After removal of 6 bases from V and 6 bases from J, the junction contained 12 bases not matched to a gene. CDR3 length: 16 amino acids. Germline CDR1 and CDR2: MNHEY and SVGEGT.

DNA for the CDR3: TGCAGCGTTGCCGTATCGCGCTATGGCTACACCTTC. This gives the protein CSVAVSRYGYTF. The rearrangement joins TRBV29-1 to TRBJ1-2; D unresolved. This CDR3 is 12 amino acids long. Looked up from germline, CDR1 is SQVTM and CDR2 is ANQGSEA. V was shortened by 4 bases and J by 4 bases, with 10 bases between the two germline ends.

V and J are TRBV5-4 and TRBJ2-2; D is possibly TRBD1 (6 bases). V was cut by 5 bases and J by 7 bases, with 18 bases left in between. CDR1 and CDR2 (germline): SGHNT, YYREEE (reference sequence). The CDR3 runs 15 residues. As DNA, the CDR3 is TGTGCCAGCAGTCGAACAGGGTATCAGAACGGGGAGCTGTTTTTT. Its translation: CASSRTGYQNGELFF.

The V gene is TRBV18, the J gene TRBJ1-3; TRBD1 aligns across 8 bases. The CDR3 totals 18 residues. V lost 6 bases, J lost 4 bases, and 17 bases stayed unmatched. Germline lookup yields CDR1 KGHSH and CDR2 LQKENI. The CDR3 sequence is CASSRPFRDRLSGNTIYF. CDR3 sequence (DNA): TGTGCCAGCTCCCGCCCGTTCCGGGACAGGTTGTCCGGAAACACCATATATTTT.

V is TRBV18 and J is TRBJ1-1, with TRBD1 as a possible D gene (6 bases). V was clipped by 1 base and J by 1 base, with 10 bases between them. This CDR3 has 15 residues. CDR1 is KGHSH and CDR2 is LQKENI in the germline V gene. CDR3 residues: CASSPLSGQNTEAFF. Here the CDR3 DNA reads TGTGCCAGCTCACCACTCTCGGGACAGAACACTGAAGCTTTCTTT.

This chain uses TRBV19 with TRBJ2-5; TRBD1 agrees at 12 bases. Germline CDR1 and CDR2: LNHDA and SQIVND (reference sequence). The CDR3 length is 14 residues. V lost 8 bases and J lost 4; bases outside the gene matches: 5. CDR3 nucleotides: TGTGCCAGTTCCGGGACAGGGGGCAGAGAGACCCAGTACTTC. Amino acid sequence: CASSGTGGRETQYF.

This chain links TRBV6-5 with TRBJ1-6; 10 nucleotides align to TRBD1. This CDR3 is 15 amino acids long. The V segment lost 4 bases and the J segment 7 bases; nucleotides outside the gene matches: 4. From germline, CDR1 is MNHEY and CDR2 SVGAGI. The CDR3: CASSLGTGENSPLHF. As DNA, the CDR3 is TGTGCCAGCAGTTTGGGGACAGGGGAGAATTCACCCCTCCACTTT.

The rearrangement links TRBV19 to TRBJ1-1; perhaps TRBD1 as D (5 bases). Germline CDR1 and CDR2: LNHDA and SQIVND (reference sequence). Trimming removed 3 bases at V and 8 bases at J, with 10 bases between. The CDR3 length is 12 residues. The CDR3 sequence is CASSILSGEAFF. The CDR3 DNA follows: TGTGCCAGTAGTATTTTATCAGGGGAAGCTTTCTTT.

The rearrangement uses TRBV6-5 and TRBJ1-3; no clear D gene. This CDR3 contains 16 residues. Trimming removed 2 bases from V and 0 bases from J, with 11 bases in between. The germline gives CDR1 MNHEY, CDR2 SVGAGI. CDR3 sequence (DNA): TGTGCCAGCAGTTACGGAGGACCCACCTCTGGAAACACCATATATTTT. It translates to CASSYGGPTSGNTIYF.

This clone is a singleton in its sample. The chain recombines TRBV7-8 with TRBJ1-5; 9 nucleotides match TRBD1. This CDR3 has 15 residues. V was pared by 5 bases and J by 5 bases, with 7 bases of the junction left unmatched. Germline V gives CDR1 SGHVS, CDR2 FQNEAQ. Written as DNA, the CDR3 is TGTGCCAGCAGCATACGACAGGGGGAGGATCAGCCCCAGCATTTT. Translation: CASSIRQGEDQPQHF.

The chain carries TRBV5-1 and TRBJ2-7; no definite D call. V was trimmed by 0 bases and J by 5 bases, leaving 15 bases between them. Germline CDR1 reads SGHRS; CDR2 reads YFSETQ. The length of the CDR3 is 15 residues. As DNA, the CDR3 is TGCGCCAGCAGCTTGGCAGGTAGAACCTTCGACGAGCAGTACTTC. Encoded protein: CASSLAGRTFDEQYF. The complete variable domain, with remaining parts taken from reference TRBV5-1 and TRBJ2-7, reads KAGVTQTPRYLIKTRGQQVTLSCSPISGHRSVSWYQQTPGQGLQFLFEYFSETQRNKGNFPGRFSGRQFSNSRSEMNVSTLELGDSALYLCASSLAGRTFDEQYFGPGTRLTVT.

The chain combines TRBV7-2 with TRBJ2-5; 10 bases map to TRBD1. Germline-derived CDR1 and CDR2 are SGHTA and FQGNSA. Germline trimming cut 5 bases from V and 5 bases from J; bases unmatched to any gene: 11. The CDR3 length is 16 residues. CDR3 loop: CASSPARDRGGETQYF. CDR3 coding DNA: TGTGCCAGCAGCCCCGCCCGGGACAGGGGAGGGGAGACCCAGTACTTC. Combining the CDR3 with reference TRBV7-2 and TRBJ2-5 gives the whole variable domain GAGVSQSPSNKVTEKGKDVELRCDPISGHTALYWYRQSLGQGLEFLIYFQGNSAPDKSGLPSDRFSAERTGGSVSTLTIQRTQQEDSAVYLCASSPARDRGGETQYFGPGTRLLVL.

J is TRBJ2-1 and V is TRBV6-6, with 8 bases matching TRBD1. Germline V gene sequence: CDR1 MNHNY, CDR2 SVGAGI (reference sequence). V was clipped by 8 bases and J by 6 bases; unmatched bases: 0. The CDR3 totals 11 residues. This chain's CDR3 is CASDRGNEQFF. CDR3 coding DNA: TGTGCCAGCGACAGGGGCAATGAGCAGTTCTTC.

The V gene is TRBV7-3, the J gene TRBJ2-1; 14 bases agree with TRBD2. The germline V gene has CDR1 SGHTA and CDR2 FQGTGA. The CDR3 extends over 15 amino acids. The V gene end was trimmed by 5 bases and the J gene end by 12 bases; junction bases not matched to a gene: 9. This CDR3 reads CASSPRTSGGSGQFF. The CDR3 DNA is TGTGCCAGCAGCCCGCGGACTAGCGGGGGGTCCGGGCAGTTCTTC.

This chain links TRBV7-2 with TRBJ1-2; D gene ambiguous. The CDR3 has 14 amino acids. Trimming took 2 bases from V and 9 from J, leaving 16 bases between them. Germline CDR1 reads SGHTA; CDR2 reads FQGNSA. This CDR3 is CASSLMDGENSYTF. CDR3 DNA sequence: TGTGCCAGCAGCTTAATGGACGGGGAAAATAGCTACACCTTC.

V gene TRBV11-2 combines with J gene TRBJ2-7; 10 bases agree with TRBD2. Germline CDR1 and CDR2: SGHAT and FQNNGV. After removal of 6 bases from V and 4 bases from J, the junction contained 15 bases not matched to a gene. This CDR3 has 17 residues. CDR3: CASSRTSGGLNLYEQYF. The CDR3 coding sequence is TGTGCCAGCAGTAGGACTAGCGGAGGCTTAAACCTGTACGAGCAGTACTTC.

The chain recombines TRBV6-5 with TRBJ2-4; 7 bases are shared with TRBD1. CDR1 is MNHEY and CDR2 is SVGAGI in the germline V gene. This CDR3 region has 16 residues. V shed 4 bases, J shed 0 bases, and the junction held 6 bases outside the gene matches. CDR3 amino acids: CASSLQGPVAKNIQYF. CDR3 bases: TGTGCCAGCAGTTTACAGGGGCCCGTAGCCAAAAACATTCAGTACTTC.